Listed below are T cell receptor beta chains from one sample, sequenced in a study of T-cell reconstitution after alpha-beta-depleted transplantation in children. One entry per CDR3 protein, called by TCRdb with MiXCR from the PCR reads. Of 300,000 or so distinct CDR3 sequences listed, approximately 23% were seen once; the top ten hold about a tenth. Sequencing was performed on PBMCs, mostly from graft donor cells, taken 180 days after TCRalphabeta/CD19-depleted stem cell transplant. Source of these receptors: a male patient younger than 18 who had a stem cell transplant for acute lymphoblastic leukemia, so the T cells may come from the graft donor. Both conserved end residues are part of each CDR3. Clone sizes are given selectively: once, few, many, or a class where the clone is expanded.

v_call	j_call	clone_size	cdr3_aa
TRBV10-3	TRBJ1-1	.	CAISAGQGTNTEAFF
TRBV7-6	TRBJ2-1	.	CASSLVPLADEQFF
TRBV4-1	TRBJ2-5	.	CVSSQLGGRAQETQYF
TRBV10-1	TRBJ2-7	few	CASRTRDREEQYF
TRBV19	TRBJ2-3	.	CASSILGADTQYF
TRBV18	TRBJ2-5	.	CASSRLFQETQYF
TRBV25-1	TRBJ1-2	.	CASSDHSRRVSYGYTF
TRBV6-1	TRBJ1-2	few	CASSRQGESYGYTF
TRBV5-1	TRBJ2-1	.	CASSLERLAGDGEQFF
TRBV7-2	TRBJ2-7	many	CASSLAPGQGSYEQYF
TRBV10-1	TRBJ2-1	.	CASSEWRDSYNEQFF
TRBV18	TRBJ2-7	.	CASSPLRSAYEQYF
TRBV5-1	TRBJ2-7	few	CASSWLPTALTEQYF
TRBV7-3	TRBJ2-7	.	CASSLRQGNAEQYF
TRBV18	TRBJ2-2	few	CASSPAWNTGELFF
TRBV5-1	TRBJ2-2	few	CASSLALAEPTGELFF
TRBV11-2	TRBJ2-1	.	CASTDIAEPNEQFF
TRBV4-1	TRBJ2-1	.	CASKRQGWDEQFF
TRBV7-3	TRBJ2-5	.	CASSLGQLRQETQYF
TRBV7-9	TRBJ1-1	.	CASTRFGGNTEAFF
TRBV5-8	TRBJ1-4	few	CASSAISSGTGYEKLFF
TRBV7-8	TRBJ2-2	.	CASSFLGLAGGPVFGELFF
TRBV20-1	TRBJ1-5	.	CSAREPSLNQPQHF
TRBV5-1	TRBJ2-7	few	CASHLVGAGGSYEQYF
TRBV12-3/TRBV12-4	TRBJ1-2	.	CASSAAGRRGANYGYTF
TRBV12-3/TRBV12-4	TRBJ2-5	few	CASSFPDRQETQYF
TRBV7-7	TRBJ2-3	few	CASSLLAGGPSFSDTQYF
TRBV18	TRBJ2-1	few	CASSPVALVPQSGEQFF
TRBV7-9	TRBJ2-7	.	CASSLAGTGALPYEQYF
TRBV12-3/TRBV12-4	TRBJ1-1	.	CASSLDGSNTEAFF
TRBV7-3	TRBJ1-1	.	CASSLTSGFAEAFF
TRBV6-1	TRBJ2-5	.	CASNPAIGLGTQYF
TRBV4-1	TRBJ1-5	.	CASSDQGIKNQPQHF
TRBV5-5	TRBJ1-4	few	CASSRDMSNEKLFF
TRBV14	TRBJ2-7	.	CASSYGTMQYF
TRBV24-1	TRBJ2-4	.	CATRKNIQYF
TRBV5-1	TRBJ2-1	.	CASSRPPGQGKNEQFF
TRBV5-1	TRBJ2-6	many	CASSFGGSGANVLTF
TRBV20-1	TRBJ2-7	.	CSARGIGTGYYEQYF
TRBV4-1	TRBJ2-7	.	CASSQGPDRVSYEQYF
TRBV3-1	TRBJ2-7	.	CASSQVGLGYEQYF
TRBV5-1	TRBJ1-1	many	CASSLVQVGTEAFF
TRBV21-1	TRBJ2-1	few	CASSKGGLAGGPSTYNEQFF
TRBV29-1	TRBJ2-3	few	CSVEAGTRGFTDTQYF
TRBV7-8	TRBJ2-3	.	CASRRLAGVLDTQYF
TRBV10-3	TRBJ2-7	many	CAISESNRGYEQYF
TRBV6-5	TRBJ2-7	.	CASSYGAGEGEQYF
TRBV18	TRBJ1-2	few	CASSPQGSDGYTF
TRBV6-1	TRBJ1-4	few	CASNHGQGGEKLFF
TRBV10-1	TRBJ2-7	.	CASRVKRTSGISPYIGEQYF
TRBV29-1	TRBJ2-7	.	CSIWRTSGKNEQYF
TRBV12-3/TRBV12-4	TRBJ2-7	few	CASSPESYEQYF
TRBV5-6	TRBJ2-1	.	CASSTRTSGRVNGEQFF
TRBV5-1	TRBJ2-5	.	CASNRASGQETQYF
TRBV6-2/TRBV6-3	TRBJ2-1	.	CASSYLPSGRVNEQFF
TRBV7-6	TRBJ2-7	few	CASSWGGFSYEQYF
TRBV20-1	TRBJ1-2	.	CSATNNIGGYTF